These 7 T cell receptor beta chains share one sample of origin, sequenced in a study of T cell clones after liver transplantation. Assay used: immunoSEQ multiplex PCR; TCRdb lists only in-frame clones, some missing. The sample has roughly 97,000 clones; around 83% are singletons. The specimen was CD4+ T cells from blood, collected before liver transplant. These receptors came from a human donor who received a liver transplant.

This rearrangement joins TRBV7-3 to TRBJ2-5, with D perhaps TRBD2 (6 bases). This CDR3 contains 15 residues. Trimming removed 5 bases at V and 0 bases at J, with 13 bases between. Germline CDR1 and CDR2: SGHTA and FQGTGA. The CDR3 DNA sequence: TGTGCCAGCAGCAATATTGGGGGGAACCAAGAGACCCAGTACTTC. Its protein product is CASSNIGGNQETQYF. Full variable domain (remainder filled in from reference TRBV7-3 and TRBJ2-5): GAGVSQTPSNKVTEKGKYVELRCDPISGHTALYWYRQSLGQGPEFLIYFQGTGAADDSGLPNDRFFAVRPEGSVSTLKIQRTERGDSAVYLCASSNIGGNQETQYFGPGTRLLVL.

The chain links TRBV5-6 to TRBJ2-7; D not certain. The CDR3 has 14 amino acids. Trimming left V 1 base short and J 2 bases short, with 10 bases between. Germline V lookup: CDR1 SGHDT, CDR2 YYEEEE. The CDR3 sequence is CASSLKPNTYEQYF. In DNA, the CDR3 is TGTGCCAGCAGCTTGAAGCCAAATACCTACGAGCAGTACTTC.

The CDR3 region is CASSSDPQKTQYF. CDR3 nucleotides: TGTGCCAGCAGCTCGGACCCCCAGAAGACGCAGTACTTC. The chain combines TRBV7-2 with TRBJ2-7; D unclear. The CDR3 loop spans 13 amino acids. CDR1 is SGHTA, CDR2 FQGNSA, per germline. V was shortened by 4 bases and J by 9 bases, with 16 bases between the two germline ends.

The chain joins TRBV4-3 to TRBJ1-1; D possibly corresponds to TRBD1 (6 bases). The germline V gene encodes CDR1 LGHNA and CDR2 YSLEER. V lost 0 bases and J 4 bases, leaving 12 bases between the germline ends. The CDR3 length is 15 residues. CDR3 DNA sequence: TGCGCCAGCAGCCAAGATGGCTCAGGGGTCACTGAAGCTTTCTTT. Translated, it gives CASSQDGSGVTEAFF.

The chain carries TRBV7-8 and TRBJ1-2, with a tentative D call TRBD1 (5 bases). CDR1 and CDR2 from the germline V gene are SGHVS and FQNEAQ. The CDR3 runs to 13 residues. V was trimmed by 6 bases and J by 6 bases, leaving 14 bases between them. The CDR3 DNA sequence: TGTGCCAGCAGACCCCGAGGGGACCATGGCTACACCTTC. This translates into CASRPRGDHGYTF.

The chain has TRBV11-2 and TRBJ1-4, with 7 positions matching TRBD1. The trim removed 3 bases at V and 11 bases at J, leaving 6 bases unmatched. This CDR3 has 13 amino acids. The germline V gene has CDR1 SGHAT and CDR2 FQNNGV. This chain's CDR3 is CASSLRDSEKLFF. CDR3 bases: TGTGCCAGCAGCTTGCGGGACAGTGAGAAACTGTTTTTT.

The gene calls are TRBV7-8 and TRBJ1-6; TRBD1 is a possible D gene (6 bases). Germline V gene lookup returns CDR1 SGHVS and CDR2 FQNEAQ. This CDR3 region has 14 residues. V was trimmed by 5 bases and J by 10 bases, leaving 15 bases between them. The CDR3 is CASSAGGSGSPLHF. CDR3 nucleotides: TGTGCCAGCAGCGCGGGGGGCTCCGGGTCACCCCTCCACTTT.